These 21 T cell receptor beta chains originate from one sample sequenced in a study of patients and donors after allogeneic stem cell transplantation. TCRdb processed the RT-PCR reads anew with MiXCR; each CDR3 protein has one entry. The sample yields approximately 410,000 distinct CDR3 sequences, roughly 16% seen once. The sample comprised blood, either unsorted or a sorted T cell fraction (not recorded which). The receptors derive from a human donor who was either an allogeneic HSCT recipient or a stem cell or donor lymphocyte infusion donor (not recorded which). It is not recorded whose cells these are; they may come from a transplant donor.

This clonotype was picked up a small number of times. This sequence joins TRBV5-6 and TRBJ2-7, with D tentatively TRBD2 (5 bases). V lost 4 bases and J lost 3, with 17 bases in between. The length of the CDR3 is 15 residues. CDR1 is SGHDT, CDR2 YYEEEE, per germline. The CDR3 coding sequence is TGTGCCAGCAGCCTGCGGGTAGGGCAACTCTACGAGCAGTACTTC. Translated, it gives CASSLRVGQLYEQYF.

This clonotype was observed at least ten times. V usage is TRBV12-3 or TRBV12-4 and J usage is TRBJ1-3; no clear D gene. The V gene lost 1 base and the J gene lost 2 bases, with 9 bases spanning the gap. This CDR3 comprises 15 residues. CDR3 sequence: CASSLGRSPGNTIYF. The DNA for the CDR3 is TGTGCCAGCAGTTTAGGAAGGTCCCCTGGAAACACCATATATTTT.

CDR3 nucleotide sequence: TGTGCCAGCAGCTCACACAGGGCACCGAACACTGAAGCTTTCTTT. It translates to CASSSHRAPNTEAFF. The rearrangement joins TRBV7-2 to TRBJ1-1, with D possibly TRBD1 on 6 matching bases. Germline V CDR1 and CDR2: SGHTA, FQGNSA. Between the trimmed V and J ends, which lost 4 bases and 1 base, there was a span of 13 bases. This CDR3 has 15 amino acids.

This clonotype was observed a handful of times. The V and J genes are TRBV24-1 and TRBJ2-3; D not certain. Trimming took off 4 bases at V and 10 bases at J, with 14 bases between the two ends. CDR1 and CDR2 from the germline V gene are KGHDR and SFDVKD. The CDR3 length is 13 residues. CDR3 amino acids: CATSDLGLQSQYF. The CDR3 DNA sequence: TGTGCCACCAGTGACCTGGGTCTTCAATCGCAGTATTTT.

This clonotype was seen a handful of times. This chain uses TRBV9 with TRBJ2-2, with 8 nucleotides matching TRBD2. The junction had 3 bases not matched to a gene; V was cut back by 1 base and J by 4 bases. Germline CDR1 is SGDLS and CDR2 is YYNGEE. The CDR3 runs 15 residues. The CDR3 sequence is CASSVSAGVTGELFF. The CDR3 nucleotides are TGTGCCAGCAGCGTATCAGCGGGAGTCACCGGGGAGCTGTTTTTT. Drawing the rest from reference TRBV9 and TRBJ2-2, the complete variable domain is DSGVTQTPKHLITATGQRVTLRCSPRSGDLSVYWYQQSLDQGLQFLIQYYNGEERAKGNILERFSAQQFPDLHSELNLSSLELGDSALYFCASSVSAGVTGELFFGEGSRLTVL.

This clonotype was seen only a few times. CDR3 in amino acids: CATNYRGPFGTNEKLFF. The DNA of the CDR3 is TGTGCCACCAATTACAGGGGCCCATTTGGAACTAATGAAAAACTGTTTTTT. J is TRBJ1-4 and V is TRBV6-5; 7 bases fit TRBD1. This CDR3 region has 17 residues. The trim removed 10 bases at V and 1 base at J, leaving 15 bases unmatched. Germline CDR1 and CDR2: MNHEY and SVGAGI.

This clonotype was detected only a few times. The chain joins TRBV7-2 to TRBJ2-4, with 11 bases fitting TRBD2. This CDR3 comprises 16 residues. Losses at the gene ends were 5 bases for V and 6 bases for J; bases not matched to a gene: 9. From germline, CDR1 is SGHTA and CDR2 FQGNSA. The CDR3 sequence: CASSPWSSGGANIQYF. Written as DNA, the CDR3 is TGTGCCAGCAGCCCCTGGAGTAGCGGGGGGGCAAACATTCAGTACTTC.

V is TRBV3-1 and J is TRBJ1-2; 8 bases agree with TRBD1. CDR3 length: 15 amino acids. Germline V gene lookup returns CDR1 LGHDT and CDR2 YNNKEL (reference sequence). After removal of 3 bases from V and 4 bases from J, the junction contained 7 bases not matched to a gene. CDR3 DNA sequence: TGTGCCAGCAGCCAGGACAGGGCCGCAGCCTATGGCTACACCTTC. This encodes CASSQDRAAAYGYTF.

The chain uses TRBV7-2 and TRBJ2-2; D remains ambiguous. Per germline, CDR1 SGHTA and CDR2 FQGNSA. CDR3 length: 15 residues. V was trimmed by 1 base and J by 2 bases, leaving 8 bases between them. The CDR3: CASSLEVSNTGELFF. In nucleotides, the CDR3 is TGTGCCAGCAGCTTAGAAGTCTCCAACACCGGGGAGCTGTTTTTT.

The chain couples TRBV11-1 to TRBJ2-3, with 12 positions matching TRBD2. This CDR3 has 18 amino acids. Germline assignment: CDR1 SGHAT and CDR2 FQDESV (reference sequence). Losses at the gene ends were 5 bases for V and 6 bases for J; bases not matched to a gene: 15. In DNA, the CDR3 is TGTGCCAGCAGCCTATACCGGACTAGCGGGAAGTTGTTGGATACGCAGTATTTT. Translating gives CASSLYRTSGKLLDTQYF.

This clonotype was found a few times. The DNA of the CDR3 is TGTGCCAGCACCCCCCTCGGGACTAATGCCCGCCGAGGTTCCGGGGAGCTGTTTTTT. This codes for CASTPLGTNARRGSGELFF. J is TRBJ2-2 and V is TRBV11-2; TRBD2 matches at 7 bases. The J segment lost 6 bases and the V segment lost 7 bases, leaving 23 bases of the junction unmatched. CDR1 is SGHAT and CDR2 is FQNNGV in the germline V gene. The CDR3 runs 19 residues. The complete variable domain, with remaining parts taken from reference TRBV11-2 and TRBJ2-2, reads EAGVAQSPRYKIIEKRQSVAFWCNPISGHATLYWYQQILGQGPKLLIQFQNNGVVDDSQLPKDRFSAERLKGVDSTLKIQPAKLEDSAVYLCASTPLGTNARRGSGELFFGEGSRLTVL.

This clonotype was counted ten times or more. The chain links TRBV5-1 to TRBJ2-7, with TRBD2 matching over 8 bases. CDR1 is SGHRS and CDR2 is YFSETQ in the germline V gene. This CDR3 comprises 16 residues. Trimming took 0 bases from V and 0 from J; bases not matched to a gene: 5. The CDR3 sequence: CASSLGTSRSSYEQYF. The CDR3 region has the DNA TGCGCCAGCAGCTTGGGGACTAGCAGGAGCTCCTACGAGCAGTACTTC. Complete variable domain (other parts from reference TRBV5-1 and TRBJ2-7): KAGVTQTPRYLIKTRGQQVTLSCSPISGHRSVSWYQQTPGQGLQFLFEYFSETQRNKGNFPGRFSGRQFSNSRSEMNVSTLELGDSALYLCASSLGTSRSSYEQYFGPGTRLTVT.

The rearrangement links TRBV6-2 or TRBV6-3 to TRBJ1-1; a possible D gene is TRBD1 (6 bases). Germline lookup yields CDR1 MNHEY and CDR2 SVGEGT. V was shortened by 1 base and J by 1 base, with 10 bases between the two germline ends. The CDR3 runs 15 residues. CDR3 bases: TGTGCCAGCAGTTACTATGGCAGGGGGAACACTGAAGCTTTCTTT. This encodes CASSYYGRGNTEAFF.

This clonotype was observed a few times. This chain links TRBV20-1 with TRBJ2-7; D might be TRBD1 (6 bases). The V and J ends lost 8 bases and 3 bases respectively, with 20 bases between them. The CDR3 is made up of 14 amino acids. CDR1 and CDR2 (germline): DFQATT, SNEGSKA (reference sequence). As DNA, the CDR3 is TGCAGTTCTTTGGACAGAGGGAAGCGCTACGAGCAGTACTTC. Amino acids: CSSLDRGKRYEQYF.

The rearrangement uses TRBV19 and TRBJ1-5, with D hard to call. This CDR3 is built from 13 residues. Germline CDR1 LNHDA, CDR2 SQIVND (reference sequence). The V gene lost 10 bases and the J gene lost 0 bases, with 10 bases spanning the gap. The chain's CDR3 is CATATDSNQPQHF. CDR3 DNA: TGTGCCACCGCGACTGATAGCAATCAGCCCCAGCATTTT.

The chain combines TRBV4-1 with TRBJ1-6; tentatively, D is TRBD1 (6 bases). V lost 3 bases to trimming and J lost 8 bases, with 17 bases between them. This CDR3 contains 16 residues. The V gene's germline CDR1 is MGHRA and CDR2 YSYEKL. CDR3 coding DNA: TGCGCCAGCAGCCATCCGCCCTCAGGGGCCCATTCACCCCTCCACTTT. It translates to CASSHPPSGAHSPLHF.

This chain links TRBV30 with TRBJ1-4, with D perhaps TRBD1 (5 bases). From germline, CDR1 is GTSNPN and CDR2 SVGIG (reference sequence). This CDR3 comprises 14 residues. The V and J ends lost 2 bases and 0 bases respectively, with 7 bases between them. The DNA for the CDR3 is TGTGCCTGGAGTCCAGGGACAACTAATGAAAAACTGTTTTTT. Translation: CAWSPGTTNEKLFF.

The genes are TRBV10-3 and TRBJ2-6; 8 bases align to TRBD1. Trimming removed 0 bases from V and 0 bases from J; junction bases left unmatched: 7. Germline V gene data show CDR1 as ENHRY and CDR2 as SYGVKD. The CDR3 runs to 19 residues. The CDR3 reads CAISESLRQGNSGANVLTF. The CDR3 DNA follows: TGTGCCATCAGTGAGTCGCTACGACAGGGGAACTCTGGGGCCAACGTCCTGACTTTC.

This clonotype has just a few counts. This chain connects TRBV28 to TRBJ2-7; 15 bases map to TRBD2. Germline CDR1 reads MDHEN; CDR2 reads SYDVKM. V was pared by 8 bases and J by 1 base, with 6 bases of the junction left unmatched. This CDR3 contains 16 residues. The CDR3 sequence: CASYPGLAGGSYEQYF. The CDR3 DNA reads TGTGCCAGCTACCCGGGACTAGCGGGAGGATCCTACGAGCAGTACTTC.

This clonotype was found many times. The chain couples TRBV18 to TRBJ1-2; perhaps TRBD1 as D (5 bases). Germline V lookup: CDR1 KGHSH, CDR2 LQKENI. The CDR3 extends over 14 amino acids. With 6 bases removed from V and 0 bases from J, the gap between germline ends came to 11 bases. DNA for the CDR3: TGTGCCAGCTCCCCCGGGACGGCTAACTATGGCTACACCTTC. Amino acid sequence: CASSPGTANYGYTF.

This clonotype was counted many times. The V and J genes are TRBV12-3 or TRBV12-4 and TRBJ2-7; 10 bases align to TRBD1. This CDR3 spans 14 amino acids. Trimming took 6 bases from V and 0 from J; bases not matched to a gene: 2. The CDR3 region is CASRRTGGSYEQYF. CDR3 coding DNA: TGTGCCAGCAGAAGGACAGGGGGCTCCTACGAGCAGTACTTC.